One and the same sample provided the 24 T cell receptor beta chains below, sequenced in a study of CD8 T cells in Susac syndrome. RNA amounts of about 0.5 to 1 ug underwent reverse transcription with random hexamers. TCRdb recomputed calls from the immunoSEQ multiplex PCR reads with MiXCR, one row per CDR3 protein. Among fewer than 35,000 distinct CDR3 sequences, about 95% were seen once, and the ten largest hold 0.27%. The sequencing input was CD8+ T cells from PBMCs. These receptors originate from a human donor in good health.

This clonotype showed up just once. The chain carries TRBV12-3 or TRBV12-4 and TRBJ2-1, with TRBD1 identical over 8 bases. CDR3 size: 16 residues. Trimming at V came to 5 bases and at J to 4 bases, leaving 10 bases not matched to a gene. CDR3 DNA sequence: TGTGCCAGCAGTCCTTCAGGGGGCTTAAAGTACAATGAGCAGTTCTTC. It encodes CASSPSGGLKYNEQFF.

The V and J genes are TRBV6-1 and TRBJ1-1; the D gene is possibly TRBD1 (5 bases). V gave up 3 bases and J gave up 7 bases, with 12 bases separating them. CDR1 MNHNS and CDR2 SASEGT come from the germline V gene. The length of the CDR3 is 13 residues. In nucleotides, the CDR3 is TGTGCCAGCAGTGACCGGGAGGACAATGAAGCTTTCTTT. Translation: CASSDREDNEAFF.

This chain connects TRBV19 to TRBJ2-5; 11 nucleotides line up with TRBD2. Germline-derived CDR1 and CDR2 are LNHDA and SQIVND (reference sequence). This CDR3 is 16 amino acids long. Trimming took 3 bases from V and 3 from J; bases not matched to a gene: 6. This CDR3 reads CASSIPTSGAEETQYF. CDR3 bases: TGTGCCAGTAGTATCCCGACTAGCGGGGCGGAAGAGACCCAGTACTTC.

In this sample, this clonotype turned up once. This rearrangement joins TRBV29-1 to TRBJ1-1; D not resolved. The CDR3 sequence is 13 residues long. V lost 3 bases and J 0 bases, leaving 8 bases between the germline ends. Germline-derived CDR1 and CDR2 are SQVTM and ANQGSEA. CDR3 nucleotide sequence: TGCAGCGTTGAGGAGGGTGTGAACACTGAAGCTTTCTTT. Amino acid sequence: CSVEEGVNTEAFF.

The V and J genes are TRBV6-2 or TRBV6-3 and TRBJ1-4; a weak D match, TRBD1 (5 bases). The CDR3 is made up of 15 amino acids. The V and J ends lost 7 bases and 2 bases respectively, with 14 bases between them. The germline CDR1 and CDR2 sequences are MNHEY and SVGEGT. In nucleotides, the CDR3 is TGTGCCAGCAACCGGGACCGAAGGACTAATGAAAAACTGTTTTTT. As protein: CASNRDRRTNEKLFF.

The J gene is TRBJ2-6, the V gene TRBV5-4, with 9 bases fitting TRBD1. CDR1 is SGHNT and CDR2 is YYREEE in the germline V gene (reference sequence). This CDR3 has 20 residues. With V trimmed by 2 bases and J by 0 bases, 12 bases remained unmatched. CDR3 in DNA: TGTGCCAGCAGCTTTGGAGTAGACAGGGGGTCGGGCTCTGGGGCCAACGTCCTGACTTTC. Amino acids: CASSFGVDRGSGSGANVLTF.

The DNA for the CDR3 is TGCAGTGCCCTAGGGGGGGAGAAGTTTCTTGCTGAAGCTTTCTTT. Its protein product is CSALGGEKFLAEAFF. The V gene is TRBV20-1, the J gene TRBJ1-1; D might be TRBD1 (6 bases). V was pared by 6 bases and J by 6 bases, with 23 bases between. Germline V lookup: CDR1 DFQATT, CDR2 SNEGSKA (reference sequence). The CDR3 loop spans 15 amino acids.

The genes are TRBV5-8 and TRBJ2-3, with a weak D call TRBD2 (6 bases). The germline CDR1 and CDR2 sequences are SGHTS and YDEGEE. The CDR3 totals 14 residues. Trimming removed 1 base at V and 12 bases at J, with 18 bases between. CDR3 in amino acids: CASSLPGLASFQYF. CDR3 DNA: TGTGCCAGCAGCTTGCCGGGCCTAGCGTCGTTCCAGTATTTT.

The chain is built from TRBV13 and TRBJ2-1; D is possibly TRBD2 (6 bases). The CDR3 extends over 14 amino acids. CDR1 and CDR2 from the germline V gene are PRHDT and FYEKMQ (reference sequence). Trimming removed 7 bases from V and 4 bases from J, with 14 bases in between. The CDR3 loop is CASTLEGTYNEQFF. In nucleotides, the CDR3 is TGTGCCAGCACCCTGGAGGGGACGTACAATGAGCAGTTCTTC.

The chain combines TRBV6-6 with TRBJ2-7, with TRBD1 matching 7 bases. The V and J ends lost 2 bases and 3 bases, in that order; junction bases with no gene match: 7. CDR3 size: 15 residues. The V gene's germline CDR1 is MNHNY and CDR2 SVGAGI (reference sequence). The CDR3 spells CASSYPTGVYYEQYF. The CDR3 nucleotides read TGTGCCAGCAGTTACCCCACAGGGGTCTACTACGAGCAGTACTTC.

The chain combines TRBV7-2 with TRBJ2-1; either TRBD1 or TRBD2 may fit D (7 bases each). Germline CDR1 is SGHTA and CDR2 is FQGNSA. This CDR3 has 17 residues. With 2 bases removed from V and 8 bases from J, the gap between germline ends came to 22 bases. The CDR3 loop is CASSLIPGGAGEYEQFF. In nucleotides, the CDR3 is TGTGCCAGCAGCTTAATTCCAGGGGGGGCAGGGGAATATGAGCAGTTCTTC.

The gene calls are TRBV5-1 and TRBJ2-7; unclear D gene. Trimming pared 4 bases from V and 0 bases from J, leaving 8 bases between. Germline V gives CDR1 SGHRS, CDR2 YFSETQ. The CDR3 runs to 13 residues. The CDR3 region has the DNA TGCGCCAGCAGCCCTAGATTCTCCTACGAGCAGTACTTC. It yields the protein CASSPRFSYEQYF.

The chain is built from TRBV10-3 and TRBJ1-1; 9 bases align to TRBD1. From germline, CDR1 is ENHRY and CDR2 SYGVKD. The CDR3 is made up of 14 amino acids. With 7 bases clipped from V and 4 bases from J, the junction kept 7 bases outside the gene matches. The CDR3 sequence is CAIKEPGQGTEAFF. DNA of the CDR3: TGTGCCATCAAGGAACCGGGACAGGGCACTGAAGCTTTCTTT.

The rearrangement uses TRBV6-2 or TRBV6-3 and TRBJ2-2; the D is unclear. Looked up from germline, CDR1 is MNHEY and CDR2 is SVGEGT. Deletions cut 5 bases from V and 4 bases from J, with 11 bases between. The CDR3 has 14 residues. CDR3 nucleotide sequence: TGTGCCAGCAGTCTCAGCTCCAGCACCGGGGAGCTGTTTTTT. Protein sequence: CASSLSSSTGELFF.

The chain recombines TRBV20-1 with TRBJ1-2, with D tentatively TRBD1 (5 bases). Germline lookup yields CDR1 DFQATT and CDR2 SNEGSKA (reference sequence). The length of the CDR3 is 13 residues. V was trimmed by 6 bases and J by 5 bases, leaving 16 bases between them. CDR3 residues: CSASSRDVYGYTF. The CDR3, as DNA: TGCAGTGCCTCGTCCCGGGACGTTTATGGCTACACCTTC.

This clonotype showed up just once. The chain joins TRBV19 to TRBJ1-1; no clear D gene. There are 15 residues in the CDR3. CDR1 LNHDA and CDR2 SQIVND come from the germline V gene (reference sequence). Trimming cost V 2 bases and J 4 bases, with 14 bases left between them. The CDR3 sequence: CASSISVSWGTEAFF. The DNA for the CDR3 is TGTGCCAGTAGTATATCGGTCTCTTGGGGCACTGAAGCTTTCTTT.

The V and J genes are TRBV12-3 or TRBV12-4 and TRBJ2-7; D unresolved. The CDR3 spans 13 residues. The ends were cut back, 4 bases at V and 2 bases at J, with 9 bases in the middle. In nucleotides, the CDR3 is TGTGCCAGCAGTTCTGGCAGACCCTACGAGCAGTACTTC. It yields the protein CASSSGRPYEQYF.

The gene calls are TRBV3-1 and TRBJ1-2, with D perhaps TRBD1 (5 bases). CDR3 length: 15 residues. V was pared by 8 bases and J by 3 bases, with 19 bases between. Germline V gene lookup returns CDR1 LGHDT and CDR2 YNNKEL (reference sequence). The CDR3 DNA reads as TGTGCCAGCCGATCATCGGGGGAGATCGACTATGGCTACACCTTC. It specifies CASRSSGEIDYGYTF. The full variable domain, with the rest looked up from reference TRBV3-1 and TRBJ1-2, is DTAVSQTPKYLVTQMGNDKSIKCEQNLGHDTMYWYKQDSKKFLKIMFSYNNKELIINETVPNRFSPKSPDKAHLNLHINSLELGDSAVYFCASRSSGEIDYGYTFGSGTRLTVV.

This rearrangement joins TRBV18 to TRBJ2-4; D unresolved. The germline V gene has CDR1 KGHSH and CDR2 LQKENI. The length of the CDR3 is 14 residues. Deletions cut 2 bases from V and 6 bases from J, with 11 bases between. CDR3 coding DNA: TGTGCCAGCTCACCAGGAAAATTCCCAAACATTCAGTACTTC. Its translation: CASSPGKFPNIQYF.

V is TRBV16 and J is TRBJ1-5; TRBD1 matches at 7 bases. CDR3 length: 15 amino acids. J gave up 7 bases and V 0 bases, and 6 bases lay outside the gene matches. Germline V gene lookup returns CDR1 KGHSY and CDR2 FQNENV. CDR3 bases: TGTGCCAGCAGCCAATCAAGGGGGCCGGGGCAGCCCCAGCATTTT. Translation gives CASSQSRGPGQPQHF.

As DNA, the CDR3 is TGTGCCGGTGGACATTATACAGATACGCAGTATTTT. Its translation is CAGGHYTDTQYF. V gene TRBV6-6 combines with J gene TRBJ2-3; D possibly corresponds to TRBD1 (5 bases). The CDR3 is 12 residues long. V shed 11 bases and J shed 3 bases, with 12 bases lying between them. In germline, CDR1 is MNHNY, CDR2 SVGAGI (reference sequence).

This chain uses TRBV7-2 with TRBJ1-2, with D unresolved. The CDR3 consists of 14 residues. The V and J ends lost 1 base and 4 bases respectively, with 10 bases between them. Germline values: CDR1 SGHTA, CDR2 FQGNSA. CDR3 sequence reads: CASSLDRSLYGYTF. The CDR3 bases are TGTGCCAGCAGCTTAGATCGCAGTCTCTATGGCTACACCTTC.

The chain combines TRBV7-9 with TRBJ1-4; D call uncertain. The CDR3 has 13 residues. The germline V gene has CDR1 SEHNR and CDR2 FQNEAQ (reference sequence). V was shortened by 5 bases and J by 7 bases, with 11 bases between the two germline ends. CDR3 nucleotide sequence: TGTGCCAGCAGCCTGGAACGGCCTGAAAAACTGTTTTTT. The encoded protein is CASSLERPEKLFF. Combining the CDR3 with reference TRBV7-9 and TRBJ1-4 gives the whole variable domain DTGVSQNPRHKITKRGQNVTFRCDPISEHNRLYWYRQTLGQGPEFLTYFQNEAQLEKSRLLSDRFSAERPKGSFSTLEIQRTEQGDSAMYLCASSLERPEKLFFGSGTQLSVL.

V is TRBV5-6 and J is TRBJ1-1, with no clear D. Germline V gives CDR1 SGHDT, CDR2 YYEEEE. Trimming took 0 bases from V and 2 from J, leaving 17 bases between them. The CDR3 consists of 17 residues. CDR3 coding DNA: TGTGCCAGCAGCTTGGATATAGGGCAGATGCTAAACACTGAAGCTTTCTTT. Its protein is CASSLDIGQMLNTEAFF.